This T cell receptor (beta chain) is from a study of blood T cell repertoires in COVID-19 (dated by TCRdb to about 2020). In terms of the full investigation: Samples from collaborators originated in the United States, Italy and Spain and spanned both the acute and convalescent phases of COVID-19. The sample metadata nearly always contained a de-identified subject ID, COVID-19 status, age in years and sex. The samples were drawn from two sources: the first 160 participants of the ongoing ImmuneRACE study, and 1,254 subjects contributed by 6 global collaborators. The repertoires were made available in a free public database intended to serve as a resource for research on the immune response to SARS-CoV-2. Where available, HLA class I and class II types were taken from metadata supplied by the sample provider and were not determined by assay-based typing. The dataset comprised deeply sampled blood TCRbeta repertoires from subjects exposed to, actively infected with, or recovered from COVID-19. The material from the prospective study consisted of cDNA or gDNA derived from T cells, B-cell-depleted T cells, or PBMCs.

TCRbeta CDR3 regions were amplified from genomic DNA by means of the immunoSEQ Assay, a bias-controlled multiplex PCR. Regarding the original processing steps: The number of nucleated cells in each sample was estimated from the amplification of reference gene primers within the assay. Sequence reads were collapsed and filtered to measure the absolute abundance of every unique TCRbeta CDR3 rearrangement. Productive Simpson clonality was computed per sample as the square root of Simpson's diversity index over productive rearrangements. This immuneACCESS table, as held by TCRdb, lists in-frame sequences with V and J called but not all clones. Of the missing ones, under half trace to an unresolved V gene in checked studies; the others have no known cause. For V, J and clone size, that table is used; D and trimming come from the DNA. The sample has 350,000 or so clones on record, about nine tenths of them singletons. The ten largest make up approximately 1% of the sample.

Study-wide conclusions, independent of this receptor: The quantity of clinical and demographic metadata differed by source and by participant and was supplied without curation.

The germline V gene gives CDR1 as SGDLS and CDR2 as YYNGEE. The V end gives up 3 bases and the J end 4 bases, leaving 6 bases in the junction not matched to a gene. CDR3 length: 15 amino acids, cysteine to phenylalanine. Of all the DNA, just the CDR3 is kept, 45 bases in frame from base 1. In the prospective study, participants were roughly 18 to 89 years old, resided in 25 or so geographic areas of the United States, and were enrolled through a virtual design. In the prospective study, participants were assigned to cohorts based on the clinical history participants reported in a screening survey and a study questionnaire. Exposed participants had been in contact with someone with a PCR-confirmed or clinician-diagnosed COVID-19 case within 2 weeks of study entry. In the prospective study, whole blood, serum and a nasopharyngeal or oropharyngeal swab were collected from each participant by mobile phlebotomists. Over a roughly two-month period, participants in the prospective study had the option of providing additional blood draws and questionnaires. Prospective study blood samples were shipped either frozen or at room temperature before DNA extraction.

For this clone: No antigen is known for it. The sample holds no much larger clone one base away, and base qualities are not on file.

The V and J segments used are TRBV9 and TRBJ1-5, with 8 bases aligning to TRBD1. This clonotype was sampled from a woman aged 25 to 39 who had been exposed to COVID-19. Sequenced input: PBMCs or T cells enriched from blood (not recorded which). CDR3 sequence: CASSAGQANNQPQHF. Here is the DNA: TGTGCCAGCAGCGCGGGACAGGCGAATAATCAGCCCCAGCATTTT. The full variable domain, with segments outside the CDR3 supplied by the reference TRBV9 and TRBJ1-5 proteins, appears as DSGVTQTPKHLITATGQRVTLRCSPRSGDLSVYWYQQSLDQGLQFLIQYYNGEERAKGNILERFSAQQFPDLHSELNLSSLELGDSALYFCASSAGQANNQPQHFGDGTRLSIL.